The clone carrying this T cell receptor beta chain was observed at least ten times. This entry belongs to a study of breast tumors, draining lymph nodes, adjacent tissues. The lymph nodes were axillary draining lymph nodes from breast cancer patients. V was cut by 4 bases and J by 7 bases, with 10 bases left in between. This CDR3 region has 11 residues. Germline assignment: CDR1 GTSNPN and CDR2 SVGIG (reference sequence). TCRdb redid the calling of the multiplex PCR reads with MiXCR, one entry per CDR3 protein. The table has 180,000 or so distinct CDR3 sequences, 30% to 35% seen once. Sequences were obtained from axillary lymph node tissue. The gene calls are TRBV30 and TRBJ2-5; D call uncertain. This clonotype was obtained from a female donor with breast cancer. Some clones in this sample may be carry-over from other donors' samples. The CDR3 loop is CAWNHRATQYF. The CDR3 DNA sequence: TGTGCCTGGAACCATCGCGCGACCCAGTACTTC.